The clone carrying this T cell receptor beta chain has a handful of counts. Its target is not known. The sample originates from a study of sequential checkpoint blockade in melanoma. Study-wide context: DNA from 91 pretreatment tumor samples underwent TCRβ immunosequencing. General study findings and limits: Tumor T-cell fraction and clonality correlated with PD-L1 and CD8+ counts. Rising tumor T-cell fraction and clonality meant about 30 times likelier benefit.

The CDR3 has 12 amino acids. Germline CDR1 MNHGY, CDR2 SAAAGT. With 6 bases clipped from V and 4 bases from J, the junction kept 1 base outside the gene matches. Described treatment: randomized to nivolumab then ipilimumab (arm A) or the reverse (arm B). No patient had prior DNA-damaging chemotherapy. Method: immunoSEQ multiplex PCR; TCRdb's copy keeps in-frame clones and lacks some. The top ten clones hold more than 15% of a sample with 500 to 650 clones, roughly 21% of them seen once. The source was tumor tissue (inferred from file names), collected from a patient given nivolumab and ipilimumab in sequence. The chain employs TRBV6-8 and TRBJ2-7; 9 positions match TRBD2. This TCR came from a human donor with melanoma. The CDR3 reads CASRTSGYEQYF. Here the CDR3 DNA reads TGTGCCAGCAGGACTAGCGGATACGAGCAGTACTTC.